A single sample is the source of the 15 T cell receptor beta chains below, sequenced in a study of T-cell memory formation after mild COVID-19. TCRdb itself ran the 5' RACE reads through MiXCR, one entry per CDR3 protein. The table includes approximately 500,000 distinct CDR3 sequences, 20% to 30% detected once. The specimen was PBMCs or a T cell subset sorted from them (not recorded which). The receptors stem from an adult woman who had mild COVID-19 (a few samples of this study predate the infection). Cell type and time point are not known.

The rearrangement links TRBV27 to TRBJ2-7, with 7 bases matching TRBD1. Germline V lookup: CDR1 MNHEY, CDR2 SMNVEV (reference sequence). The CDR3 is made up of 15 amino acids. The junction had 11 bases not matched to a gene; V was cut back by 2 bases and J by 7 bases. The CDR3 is CASSLTPQGPGEQYF. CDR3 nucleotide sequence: TGTGCCAGCAGTTTAACTCCACAGGGGCCGGGGGAGCAGTACTTC.

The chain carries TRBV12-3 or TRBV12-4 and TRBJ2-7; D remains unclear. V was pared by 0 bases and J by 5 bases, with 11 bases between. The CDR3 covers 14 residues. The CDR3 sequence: CASSLASGGNEQYF. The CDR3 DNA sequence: TGTGCCAGCAGTTTAGCGTCGGGTGGGAACGAGCAGTACTTC.

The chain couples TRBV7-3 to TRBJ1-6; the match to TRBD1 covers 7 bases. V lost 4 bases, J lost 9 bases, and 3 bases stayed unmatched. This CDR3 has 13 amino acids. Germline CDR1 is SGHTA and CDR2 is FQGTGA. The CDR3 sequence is CASSSGQFSPLHF. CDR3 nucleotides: TGTGCCAGCAGCTCGGGACAGTTTTCACCCCTCCACTTT.

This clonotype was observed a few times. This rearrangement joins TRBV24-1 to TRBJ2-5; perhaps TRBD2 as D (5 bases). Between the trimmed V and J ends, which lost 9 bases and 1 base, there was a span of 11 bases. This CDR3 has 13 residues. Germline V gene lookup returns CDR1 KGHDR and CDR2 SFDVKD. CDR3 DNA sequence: TGTGCCACCCAGGAACGGGGCCAAGAGACCCAGTACTTC. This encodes CATQERGQETQYF.

CDR3 nucleotide sequence: TGCAGTGCTGACGCACCGGGACAGGGCTCCTACAATGAGCAGTTCTTC. It codes for CSADAPGQGSYNEQFF. V gene TRBV20-1 combines with J gene TRBJ2-1; 9 bases line up with TRBD1. Germline CDR1 reads DFQATT; CDR2 reads SNEGSKA (reference sequence). V shed 5 bases, J shed 0 bases, and the junction held 8 bases outside the gene matches. The CDR3 spans 16 residues.

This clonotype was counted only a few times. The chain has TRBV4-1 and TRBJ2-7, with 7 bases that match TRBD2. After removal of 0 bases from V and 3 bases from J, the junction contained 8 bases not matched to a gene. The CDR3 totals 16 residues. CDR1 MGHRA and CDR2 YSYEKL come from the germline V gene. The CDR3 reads CASSQESGGTNYEQYF. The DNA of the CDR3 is TGCGCCAGCAGCCAAGAATCCGGGGGGACCAACTACGAGCAGTACTTC.

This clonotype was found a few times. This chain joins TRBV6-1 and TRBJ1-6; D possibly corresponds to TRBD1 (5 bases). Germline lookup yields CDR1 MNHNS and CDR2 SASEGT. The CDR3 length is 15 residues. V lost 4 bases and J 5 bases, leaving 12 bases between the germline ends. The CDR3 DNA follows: TGTGCCAGCAGTGCGGGGACGGCTGATAATTCACCCCTCCACTTT. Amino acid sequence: CASSAGTADNSPLHF.

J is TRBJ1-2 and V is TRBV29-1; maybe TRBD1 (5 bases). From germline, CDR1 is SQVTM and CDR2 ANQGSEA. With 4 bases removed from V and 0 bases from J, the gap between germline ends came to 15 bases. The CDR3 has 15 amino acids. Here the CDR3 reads CSVVSPGLANYGYTF. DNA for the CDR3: TGCAGCGTTGTATCTCCAGGGCTGGCTAACTATGGCTACACCTTC.

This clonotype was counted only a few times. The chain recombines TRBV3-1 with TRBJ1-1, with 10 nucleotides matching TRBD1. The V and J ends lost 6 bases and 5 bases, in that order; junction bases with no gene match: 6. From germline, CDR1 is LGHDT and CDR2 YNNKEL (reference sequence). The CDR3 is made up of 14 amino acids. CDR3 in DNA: TGTGCCAGCAGATTGGACAGGGGGAATACTGAAGCTTTCTTT. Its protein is CASRLDRGNTEAFF.

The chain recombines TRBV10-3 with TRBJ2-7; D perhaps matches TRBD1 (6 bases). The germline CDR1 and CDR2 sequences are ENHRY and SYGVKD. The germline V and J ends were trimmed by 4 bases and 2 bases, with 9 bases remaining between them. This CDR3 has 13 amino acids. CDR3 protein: CAISGDRTYEQYF. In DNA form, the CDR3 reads TGTGCCATCAGTGGCGACAGGACCTACGAGCAGTACTTC.

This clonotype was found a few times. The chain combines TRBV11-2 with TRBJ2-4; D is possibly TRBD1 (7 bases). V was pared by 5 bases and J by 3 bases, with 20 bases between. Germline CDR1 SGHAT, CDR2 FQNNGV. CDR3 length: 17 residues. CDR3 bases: TGTGCCAGCAGCGATCTAACAGGGGACTTCGGCAAAAACATTCAGTACTTC. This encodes CASSDLTGDFGKNIQYF.

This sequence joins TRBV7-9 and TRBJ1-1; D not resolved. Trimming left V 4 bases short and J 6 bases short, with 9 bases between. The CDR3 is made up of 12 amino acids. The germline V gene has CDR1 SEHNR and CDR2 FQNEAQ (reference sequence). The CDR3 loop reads CASSSQLAEAFF. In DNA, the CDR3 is TGTGCCAGCAGCTCACAGCTGGCTGAAGCTTTCTTT.

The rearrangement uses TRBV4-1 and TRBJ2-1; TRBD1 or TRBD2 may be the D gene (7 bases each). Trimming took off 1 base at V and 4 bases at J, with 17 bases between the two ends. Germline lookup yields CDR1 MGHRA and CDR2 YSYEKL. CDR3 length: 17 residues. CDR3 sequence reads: CASSQGQGGTPYNEQFF. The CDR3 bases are TGCGCCAGCAGCCAAGGCCAGGGGGGGACCCCATACAATGAGCAGTTCTTC.

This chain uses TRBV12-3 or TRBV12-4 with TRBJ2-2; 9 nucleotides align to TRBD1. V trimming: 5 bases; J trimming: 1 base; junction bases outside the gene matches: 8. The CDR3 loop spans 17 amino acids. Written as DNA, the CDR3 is TGTGCCAGCAGTGCCGGGACAGGGTACCGGAACACCGGGGAGCTGTTTTTT. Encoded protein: CASSAGTGYRNTGELFF.

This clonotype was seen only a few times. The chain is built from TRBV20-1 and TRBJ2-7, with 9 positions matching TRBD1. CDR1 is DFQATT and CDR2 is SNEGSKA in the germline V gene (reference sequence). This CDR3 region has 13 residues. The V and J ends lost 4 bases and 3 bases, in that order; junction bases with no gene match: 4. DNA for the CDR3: TGCAGTGCTAAGACAGGGGGACACTACGAGCAGTACTTC. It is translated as CSAKTGGHYEQYF.